The subject of this entry is one T cell receptor (beta chain). Its antigen target is currently unknown. No much larger clone exists at a distance of one base, and base qualities are not known. The immunoSEQ hsTCRB Kit, with multiplexed V- and J-gene primers, was used to amplify TCR-beta CDR3 regions from genomic DNA. Unique DNA barcodes were added in a second PCR, and the samples were pooled together with one negative control and one positive control. An Illumina MiSeq running a 150-cycle paired-end protocol was used to sequence the pooled TCR-beta libraries. Under the source paper's analysis protocol: Raw sequencing data were processed by Adaptive Biotechnologies into a report with normalized, annotated TCR-beta repertoires. To compute T-cell density, TCR-beta templates were normalized to usable DNA, with usable DNA estimated through amplification of housekeeping genes. Clonality was defined as 1 minus Pielou's evenness, while richness was a count of unique rearrangements. The source is immuneACCESS, and TCRdb retained only in-frame sequences with V and J called. Part of the clones is not carried over; for the studies checked, unresolved V genes explain less than half of this, and the remainder is unexplained. V, J and clone size derive from that table, while D and trimming were established from the DNA sequence. This sample has 9,000 to 10,000 clones in its table, and about 79% of those were observed once. Roughly 30% of the sample lies in the top ten.

This sample is part of a study of T cells and copy number aberrations in small-cell lung cancer (dated by TCRdb to the early 2020s). The study in broad terms: To relate T cell metrics to mutations and copy number aberrations, the same tumor regions underwent both TCR repertoire sequencing and whole-exome sequencing. Tumor TCR data existed for roughly 18 patients, while 15 or so patients had TCR data covering both tumor and normal tissue. Broad study findings and their caveats: All specimens were formalin-fixed paraffin-embedded tissue, which is known to introduce sequencing artifacts. The study was limited by a small sample size because surgical resection is uncommon in small-cell lung cancer, and validation of the findings is required. Lower T-cell density, richness and clonality were observed in tumors than in adjacent lung tissue, although the difference in density was not significant.

Patients with limited-stage small-cell lung cancer who underwent surgical resection in Hangzhou, China, between about 2008 and 2020 were included as donors. All donors were treated with upfront surgery without preoperative chemotherapy or radiotherapy, and immunotherapy was not given to any donor before or after surgery. Each of the 15 to 20 patients in the sequenced cohort was a smoker or a heavy second-hand smoker. Adjacent normal lung was taken at least 2 cm away from the tumor margin, and two pathologists confirmed by morphology that the adjacent normal lung was free of malignant cells. Multi-region TCR-beta sequencing of resected limited-stage small-cell lung cancers and of tumor-adjacent lung tissue was performed to characterize T cell repertoire heterogeneity. The AllPrep DNA/RNA FFPE Kit (Qiagen) was used to extract genomic DNA from FFPE tissue. The origin of this receptor is a man aged 55-75 years with small cell lung cancer. The sequencing sample was made of normal tissue next to the tumor.

The base sequence is TGTGCCAGCAGCTTAACTCCAAGTTCGGCTAGCGGAATAAATGAGCAGTTCTTC. This translates into CASSLTPSSASGINEQFF. The rearrangement joined TRBV7-3 to TRBJ2-1; TRBD2 agrees with 7 junctional bases. V is cut back by 0 bases and J by 7 bases, with 15 bases in the junction unmatched. From the cysteine up to the phenylalanine, the CDR3 has a length of 18 residues. This entry keeps only the CDR3 DNA: 54 bases, framed from base 1. CDR1 is given as SGHTA and CDR2 as FQGTGA, both from the germline V gene. Where the CDR3 stops, the reference TRBV7-3 and TRBJ2-1 genes take over; the full variable domain is GAGVSQTPSNKVTEKGKYVELRCDPISGHTALYWYRQSLGQGPEFLIYFQGTGAADDSGLPNDRFFAVRPEGSVSTLKIQRTERGDSAVYLCASSLTPSSASGINEQFFGPGTRLTVL.